The rows below give T cell receptor beta chains drawn from one sample of a study of T cell responses to AZD1222 COVID-19 vaccine. Measured with immunoSEQ multiplex PCR; TCRdb has only the in-frame clones, and not every one. This sample has approximately 52,000 clones, with approximately 88% found just once. The sequencing used peripheral blood, collected 28 days after the second AZD1222 dose. The receptors stem from an adult who received the AZD1222 COVID-19 vaccine. CDR3s include the opening cysteine and the closing phenylalanine or tryptophan.

V: TRBV5-4; J: TRBJ1-1; CDR3: CASSSTGNTEAFF
V: TRBV6-5; J: TRBJ1-6; CDR3: CASYGGYNSPLHF
V: TRBV9; J: TRBJ1-2; CDR3: CASSVGPGGLANYGYTF
V: TRBV24-1; J: TRBJ1-1; CDR3: CATRLTGLNTEAFF
V: TRBV3-1/TRBV3-2; J: TRBJ1-1; CDR3: CASSNRDRGLGTEAFF
V: TRBV10-3; J: TRBJ2-7; CDR3: CAISDLTGGDEQYF
V: TRBV6-1; J: TRBJ2-1; CDR3: CASSDQTGTVYNEQFF
V: TRBV5-1; J: TRBJ1-1; CDR3: CASSLGDWNTEAFF
V: TRBV9; J: TRBJ2-5; CDR3: CASSVIGQGETQYF
V: TRBV4-1; J: TRBJ1-4; CDR3: CASSQLGGEKLFF
V: TRBV5-1; J: TRBJ2-1; CDR3: CASSSQHLRTGNHNEQFF
V: TRBV6-1; J: TRBJ2-1; CDR3: CASSVSSGSSYNEQFF
V: TRBV10-3; J: TRBJ2-1; CDR3: CAIRESYNEQFF
V: TRBV30; J: TRBJ1-2; CDR3: CAWSVRGRYGYTF
V: TRBV27; J: TRBJ1-5; CDR3: CASSLPTGGDDQPQHF